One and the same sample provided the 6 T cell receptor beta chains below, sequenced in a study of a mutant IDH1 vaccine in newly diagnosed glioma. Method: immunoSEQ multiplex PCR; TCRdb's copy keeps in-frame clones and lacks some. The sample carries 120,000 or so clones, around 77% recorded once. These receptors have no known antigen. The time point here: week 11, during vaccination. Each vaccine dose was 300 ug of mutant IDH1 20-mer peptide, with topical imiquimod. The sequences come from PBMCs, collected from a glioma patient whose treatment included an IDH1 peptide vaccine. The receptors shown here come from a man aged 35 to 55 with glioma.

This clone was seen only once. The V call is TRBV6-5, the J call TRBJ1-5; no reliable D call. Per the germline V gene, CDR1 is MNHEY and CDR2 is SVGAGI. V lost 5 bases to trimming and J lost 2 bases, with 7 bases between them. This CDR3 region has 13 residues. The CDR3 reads CASSESGNQPQHF. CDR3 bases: TGTGCCAGCAGTGAATCCGGCAATCAGCCCCAGCATTTT.

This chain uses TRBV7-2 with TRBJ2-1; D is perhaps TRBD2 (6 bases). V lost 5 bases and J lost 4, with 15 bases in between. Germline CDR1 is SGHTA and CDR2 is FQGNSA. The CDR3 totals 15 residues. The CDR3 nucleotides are TGTGCCAGCAGCCGTCCCGGGACTTATTACAATGAGCAGTTCTTC. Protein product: CASSRPGTYYNEQFF.

The CDR3 loop reads CASSQKVLAGAYEQYF. Written as DNA, the CDR3 is TGTGCCAGCAGCCAAAAGGTTCTAGCGGGGGCCTACGAGCAGTACTTC. V is TRBV14 and J is TRBJ2-7; 10 bases map to TRBD2. The CDR3 is 16 residues long. CDR1 is SGHDN and CDR2 is FVKESK in the germline V gene. The V segment lost 2 bases and the J segment 2 bases; nucleotides outside the gene matches: 6.

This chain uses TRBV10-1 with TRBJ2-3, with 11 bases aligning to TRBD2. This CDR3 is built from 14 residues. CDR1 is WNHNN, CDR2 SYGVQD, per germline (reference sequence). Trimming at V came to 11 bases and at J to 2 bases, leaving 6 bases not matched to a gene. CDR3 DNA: TGCGCCCCACTAGCGGGGGAACCCACAGATACGCAGTATTTT. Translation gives CAPLAGEPTDTQYF.

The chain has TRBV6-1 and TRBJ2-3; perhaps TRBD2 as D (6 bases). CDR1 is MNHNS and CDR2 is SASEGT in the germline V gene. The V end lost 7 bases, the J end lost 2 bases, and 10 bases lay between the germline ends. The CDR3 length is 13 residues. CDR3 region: CASTSGYTDTQYF. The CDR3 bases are TGTGCCAGCACCAGCGGGTACACAGATACGCAGTATTTT.

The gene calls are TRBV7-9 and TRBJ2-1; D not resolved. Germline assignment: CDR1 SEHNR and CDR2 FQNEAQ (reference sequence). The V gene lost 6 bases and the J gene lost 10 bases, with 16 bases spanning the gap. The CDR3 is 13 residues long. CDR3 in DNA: TGTGCCAGCAGTCATCGTGATTGGTGGGAGCAGTTCTTC. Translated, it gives CASSHRDWWEQFF.